The clone carrying this T cell receptor beta chain was counted only a few times. The sample originates from a study of T-cell memory formation after mild COVID-19. Per the germline V gene, CDR1 is LNHNV and CDR2 is YYDKDF (reference sequence). This CDR3 is 14 amino acids long. V shed 2 bases, J shed 4 bases, and the junction held 4 bases outside the gene matches. Each CDR3 protein is one row after TCRdb ran MiXCR on the 5' RACE reads. The sample contains 400,000 to 500,000 distinct CDR3 sequences, under 20% of which appear only once. Sequencing used PBMCs or a T cell subset sorted from them (not recorded which). V and J are TRBV15 and TRBJ1-1, with 7 bases aligning to TRBD1. The source of this sequence is a man aged 18 to 29 who had mild COVID-19 (a few samples of this study predate the infection). Cell type and time point are not known. In nucleotides, the CDR3 is TGTGCCACCAGCAGATTGACAGGGCCCACTGAAGCTTTCTTT. Translation: CATSRLTGPTEAFF.